The rows below give T cell receptor beta chains drawn from one sample of a study of cytomegalovirus exposure and HLA in healthy donors. The assay was immunoSEQ multiplex PCR, and TCRdb's table has in-frame clones only and misses some. This sample has around 130,000 clones, with 75% to 85% found just once. Sequencing was done on a sample of PBMCs. The receptors shown here come from a man aged 18 to 30 in good health and CMV-seronegative. Each CDR3 is given with its conserved first and last residue. D genes are given only for firm matches. Not every row has a clone size; where given, it reads once, few, many or a size class.

size | D | J | V | DNA | CDR3
few | . | TRBJ2-5 | TRBV14 | TGTGCCAGCAGCCAAGAGGAGGGAGAGACCCAGTACTTC | CASSQEEGETQYF
. | TRBD2 | TRBJ2-5 | TRBV19 | TGTGCCAGTAGTAACCGGACTAGCGGACAAGAGACCCAGTACTTC | CASSNRTSGQETQYF
. | TRBD1 | TRBJ2-5 | TRBV5-4 | TGTGCCAGCAGTGGGACAGCACAAGAGACCCAGTACTTC | CASSGTAQETQYF
. | . | TRBJ2-3 | TRBV27 | TGTGCTACAACCGCAGGGAGGACAGATACGCAGTATTTT | CATTAGRTDTQYF
. | TRBD1 | TRBJ2-1 | TRBV7-3 | TGTGCCAGCAGGCAGGGGGATCATTATGAGCAGTTCTTC | CASRQGDHYEQFF
. | . | TRBJ2-2 | TRBV2 | TGTGCCAGCAGTGAAGTCTACACCGGGGAGCTGTTTTTT | CASSEVYTGELFF
few | . | TRBJ1-1 | TRBV6-5 | TGTGCCAGCAATGGACAGAACGAAGCTTTCTTT | CASNGQNEAFF
. | . | TRBJ1-1 | TRBV6-6 | TGTGCCAGCAGCCAGGGGAACACTGAAGCTTTCTTT | CASSQGNTEAFF
. | TRBD2 | TRBJ2-7 | TRBV14 | TGTGCCAGCAGCCAGGTAGGGACTAGCGGGCGCGGAGAGCAGTACTTC | CASSQVGTSGRGEQYF
. | . | TRBJ2-7 | TRBV19 | TGTGCCAGTAGTATGTCCGGGGAAAACTCCTACGAGCAGTACTTC | CASSMSGENSYEQYF
. | . | TRBJ1-2 | TRBV11-3 | TGTGCCAGCAGCTTATTCGCACTGAAATATGGCTACACCTTC | CASSLFALKYGYTF
. | TRBD1 | TRBJ1-4 | TRBV5-1 | TGCGCCAGCAGCTTTGGGGACAGGGGTATGGGGAAACTGTTTTTT | CASSFGDRGMGKLFF
. | TRBD1 | TRBJ1-1 | TRBV2 | TGTGCCAGCAGTGATCGGACAGGGGGTGTGGACACTGAAGCTTTCTTT | CASSDRTGGVDTEAFF
. | . | TRBJ2-5 | TRBV18 | TGTGCCAGCTCACTAAATGTTGGCTACCAAGAGACCCAGTACTTC | CASSLNVGYQETQYF
few | . | TRBJ1-5 | TRBV4-3 | TGCGCCAGCAGCCAAGGGACAGCGTTTTATCAGCCCCAGCATTTT | CASSQGTAFYQPQHF
. | TRBD1 | TRBJ2-3 | TRBV4-3 | TGCGCCAGCAGCCGAGAGGACAGGGGGCCCACCTCCTGGACAGATACGCAGTATTTT | CASSREDRGPTSWTDTQYF
few | TRBD1 | TRBJ1-5 | TRBV28 | TGTGCCAGCACCACAGGGGGGGGCTTGGAGCCCCAGCATTTT | CASTTGGGLEPQHF
. | . | TRBJ2-7 | TRBV27 | TGTGCCAGCGGAGACTTTAGCATGGGTTACGAGCAGTACTTC | CASGDFSMGYEQYF
once | TRBD1 | TRBJ2-1 | TRBV9 | TGTGCCAGCAGCGTAACCCTCGCGACAGGGGGCTTCGACAATGAGCAGTTCTTC | CASSVTLATGGFDNEQFF
. | TRBD1 | TRBJ1-6 | TRBV9 | TGTGCCAGCAGCCGGGGACAGATTAATTCACCCCTCCACTTT | CASSRGQINSPLHF
. | TRBD1 | TRBJ2-1 | TRBV15 | TGTGCCACCAGCAGCAGCCGGGACAGGGTATTAAGGTCCTACAATGAGCAGTTCTTC | CATSSSRDRVLRSYNEQFF
. | . | TRBJ1-5 | TRBV27 | TGTGCCAGCAGTTTAGGGGGGGCCAATCAGCCCCAGCATTTC | CASSLGGANQPQHF
. | . | TRBJ2-7 | TRBV19 | TGTGCCGGTAGTTTCCAGGGAATAGCCTACGAGCAGTACTTC | CAGSFQGIAYEQYF
. | . | TRBJ2-3 | TRBV7-2 | TGTGCCAGCAGCTCCCGCGGGGCGCAGAGCACAGATACGCAGTATTTT | CASSSRGAQSTDTQYF
many | . | TRBJ1-4 | TRBV28 | TGTGCCAGCAGTTTTTCCGTCGATGAAAAACTGTTTTTT | CASSFSVDEKLFF
few | . | TRBJ2-2 | TRBV19 | TGTGCCAGTATTCTTCGCGGGGGCGCGTCCGGGGAGCTGTTTTTT | CASILRGGASGELFF
. | . | TRBJ2-5 | TRBV19 | TGTGCCAGTAGTATAGACGGAGAGACCCAGTACTTC | CASSIDGETQYF
. | . | TRBJ2-2 | TRBV7-9 | TGTTCCAGCAGCCTCGTCGGGAACACCGGGGAGCTGTTTTTT | CSSSLVGNTGELFF
. | TRBD2 | TRBJ2-1 | TRBV5-3 | TGTGCCAGAAGCGCCCCCCAAACTAGCGGGAGCTACAATGAGCAGTTCTTC | CARSAPQTSGSYNEQFF
once | TRBD2 | TRBJ2-3 | TRBV28 | TGTGCCAGCAGGCCCGTTTTTCGCGGGAGATCCCCAGATACGCAGTATTTT | CASRPVFRGRSPDTQYF
. | . | TRBJ2-1 | TRBV7-6 | TGTGCCAGCAGCTTCGGCAGGGGATACAATGAGCAGTTCTTC | CASSFGRGYNEQFF
. | . | TRBJ2-7 | TRBV2 | TGTGCCAGCGACGAATGGCAGGGGACCTACGAGCAGTACTTC | CASDEWQGTYEQYF
. | TRBD2 | TRBJ2-5 | TRBV7-2 | TGTGCCAGCAGCCCGCGACTAGCGGGACTGCAAGAGACCCAGTACTTC | CASSPRLAGLQETQYF
. | . | TRBJ1-5 | TRBV19 | TGTGCCAGTAGTACCCTTCGAGGCGGAGGCAATCAGCCCCAGCATTTT | CASSTLRGGGNQPQHF
. | TRBD2 | TRBJ2-3 | TRBV19 | TGTGCCAGTAGTACCCCTAGCGGGAGGGCCCGGGATACGCAGTATTTT | CASSTPSGRARDTQYF
. | TRBD2 | TRBJ2-1 | TRBV11-2 | TGTGCCAGCAGCTTAGGGGGTAGCGGGAGCAATGAGCAGTTCTTC | CASSLGGSGSNEQFF
. | TRBD2 | TRBJ2-7 | TRBV18 | TGTGCCAGCTCACCCCTCGGGAGGGGAAGCTCCTACGAGCAGTACTTC | CASSPLGRGSSYEQYF
. | TRBD1 | TRBJ2-7 | TRBV7-9 | TGTGCCAGCAGCTTAGTGGGACAGGGGGCTACTGGTTACGAGCAGTACTTC | CASSLVGQGATGYEQYF
. | . | TRBJ1-1 | TRBV30 | TGTGCCTGGAGTGTCGGAAGGAGAGGGACTGAAGCTTTCTTT | CAWSVGRRGTEAFF
. | TRBD1 | TRBJ2-3 | TRBV6-5 | TGTGCCAGCAGCTGGGACAGGGTAAGCACAGATACGCAGTATTTT | CASSWDRVSTDTQYF
. | . | TRBJ2-2 | TRBV19 | TGTGCCAGTAGTTCCTCCGGGACACTGAACACCGGGGAGCTGTTTTTT | CASSSSGTLNTGELFF
. | . | TRBJ2-5 | TRBV5-8 | TGTGCCAGCAGCTTGGGGCCTAGCCAAGAGACCCAGTACTTC | CASSLGPSQETQYF
. | . | TRBJ1-1 | TRBV9 | TGTGCCAGCAGCGCACAGGGAAGGACTGAAGCTTTCTTT | CASSAQGRTEAFF
. | . | TRBJ2-7 | TRBV7-9 | TGTGCCAGCAAGGGGCAGGGTGGCCACGAGCAGTACTTC | CASKGQGGHEQYF
. | . | TRBJ2-5 | TRBV5-6 | . | CASSFGQGNRVLYF
. | . | TRBJ2-4 | TRBV18 | TGTGCCAGCTCACCCGAAAACATTCAGTACTTC | CASSPENIQYF
. | TRBD1 | TRBJ1-1 | TRBV4-1 | TGCGCCAGCAGCCCCCGGGGTCGGACAGGGGTAAACACTGAAGCTTTCTTT | CASSPRGRTGVNTEAFF
. | . | TRBJ2-7 | TRBV7-2 | TGTGCCAGCAGCTCACAGGGAAACTACGAGCAGTACTTC | CASSSQGNYEQYF
. | . | TRBJ2-1 | TRBV9 | TGTGCCAGCAGCGTTGCCGGAGAAGTCGACTACAATGAGCAGTTCTTC | CASSVAGEVDYNEQFF
. | . | TRBJ2-1 | TRBV5-1 | TGCGCCAGCTTGCGCGTTTCGGGTCTCTCCTACAATGAGCAGTTCTTC | CASLRVSGLSYNEQFF
. | . | TRBJ1-1 | TRBV4-2 | TGTGCCAGCAGCCAAGATCGACTGGGGGGAGACACTGAAGCTTTCTTT | CASSQDRLGGDTEAFF